The rows below give T cell receptor beta chains drawn from one sample of a study of T cell repertoires in cytomegalovirus infection. For these receptors, no antigen is known. Using its own MiXCR run on the reads, TCRdb lists one record per CDR3 protein. The table has fewer than 650,000 distinct CDR3 sequences, 40% seen once; the top ten hold 48%. The source was cultured PBMCs, collected from culture after CMV antigen stimulation. Receptors were obtained from a human donor in good health (CMV status not recorded). Some clones in this sample may be carry-over from other donors' samples. The CDR3 runs from the conserved cysteine through the conserved F or W. The D gene is left open where the match is weak. Clone size is not always given. Where it is, it says once, few, many or a class for expanded clones.

v_gene	d_gene	j_gene	abundance	CDR3aa	CDR3nt
TRBV7-6	NA	TRBJ2-7	NA	CASTGGAGEQYF	TGTGCCAGCACGGGCGGGGCTGGCGAGCAGTACTTC
TRBV28	NA	TRBJ1-5	few	CASSSMDSFDQPQHF	TGTGCCAGCAGTTCCATGGACAGCTTCGATCAGCCCCAGCATTTT
TRBV6-5	NA	TRBJ2-7	NA	CASSYMGDSAYEQYF	TGTGCCAGCAGTTACATGGGGGACTCCGCCTACGAGCAGTACTTC
TRBV6-2/TRBV6-3	NA	TRBJ2-1	NA	CASRGNAIEQFF	TGTGCCAGCAGAGGTAACGCAATTGAGCAGTTCTTC
TRBV20-1	TRBD2	TRBJ2-1	few	CSATPGLADQEQFF	TGCAGTGCCACTCCGGGACTAGCGGATCAAGAACAGTTCTTC
TRBV6-2/TRBV6-3	TRBD1	TRBJ2-5	NA	CASSYSKGYRDREGETQYF	TGTGCCAGCAGTTACTCGAAGGGTTACCGGGACAGGGAAGGAGAGACCCAGTACTTC
TRBV2	NA	TRBJ2-1	NA	CASRGHLQFF	TGTGCCAGCCGGGGGCACCTCCAGTTCTTC
TRBV12-3/TRBV12-4	TRBD1	TRBJ2-4	many	CASSLTGGIQYF	TGTGCCAGCAGCTTGACAGGGGGTATCCAGTACTTC
TRBV28	NA	TRBJ2-7	NA	CASSLRVPREQYF	TGTGCCAGCAGTTTGAGGGTACCACGCGAGCAGTACTTC
TRBV7-2	NA	TRBJ2-2	NA	CASSLRIPNTGELFF	TGTGCCAGCAGCTTAAGGATACCGAACACCGGGGAGCTGTTTTTT
TRBV10-3	NA	TRBJ2-7	NA	CAISEAGPSGEQYF	TGTGCCATCAGTGAGGCTGGGCCGTCGGGGGAGCAGTACTTC
TRBV11-2	NA	TRBJ1-4	NA	CASSSVRGTNEKLFF	TGTGCCAGCAGCTCCGTCCGGGGAACTAATGAAAAACTGTTTTTT
TRBV4-1	TRBD1	TRBJ1-2	NA	CASSQETGPFNGYTF	TGCGCCAGCAGCCAAGAGACAGGGCCATTTAATGGCTACACCTTC
TRBV6-5	NA	TRBJ2-7	once	CASSQTVYYEQYF	TGTGCCAGCAGTCAGACAGTCTACTACGAGCAGTACTTC
TRBV18	TRBD2	TRBJ2-7	few	CASSRGGGADEQYF	TGTGCCAGCTCTCGAGGCGGGGGGGCCGACGAGCAGTACTTC
TRBV7-2	NA	TRBJ1-4	many	CASSFSSTNEKLFF	TGTGCCAGCAGCTTCAGCTCAACTAATGAAAAACTGTTTTTT
TRBV28	NA	TRBJ2-4	NA	CASSLEIVGGISDIQYF	TGTGCCAGCAGTTTGGAGATAGTGGGCGGGATCTCGGACATTCAGTACTTC
TRBV6-5	TRBD1	TRBJ1-2	NA	CASSYGDRASGYTF	TGTGCCAGCAGTTACGGGGACAGGGCCTCTGGCTACACCTTC
TRBV6-1	TRBD1	TRBJ2-1	NA	CASSGQGSLNEQFF	TGTGCCAGCAGCGGACAGGGGTCCCTCAATGAGCAGTTCTTC
TRBV7-8	TRBD2	TRBJ2-5	many	CASSLGLAGGLGETQYF	TGTGCCAGCAGCTTAGGTCTAGCGGGGGGCCTTGGAGAGACCCAGTACTTC
TRBV20-1	TRBD2	TRBJ2-7	NA	CSARELTSGGYEQYF	TGCAGTGCTAGGGAATTGACTAGCGGTGGCTACGAGCAGTACTTC
TRBV6-2/TRBV6-3	TRBD2	TRBJ2-1	few	CASSYAVGRAGNEQFF	TGTGCCAGCAGTTACGCTGTCGGGAGGGCAGGCAATGAGCAGTTCTTC
TRBV7-2	NA	TRBJ1-5	few	CASSLGVYSNQPQHF	TGTGCCAGCAGCTTAGGAGTTTATAGCAATCAGCCCCAGCATTTT